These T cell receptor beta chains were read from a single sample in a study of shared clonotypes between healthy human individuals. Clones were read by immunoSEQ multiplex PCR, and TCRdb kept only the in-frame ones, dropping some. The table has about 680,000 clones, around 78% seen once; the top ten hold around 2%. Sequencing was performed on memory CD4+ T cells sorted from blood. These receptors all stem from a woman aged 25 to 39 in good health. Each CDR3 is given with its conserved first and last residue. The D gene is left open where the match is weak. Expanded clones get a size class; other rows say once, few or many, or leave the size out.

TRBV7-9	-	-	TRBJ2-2	CASSLAVTGELFF	TGTGCCAGCAGCTTAGCCGTTACCGGGGAGCTGTTTTTT
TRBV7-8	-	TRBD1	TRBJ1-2	CASSLAQGVDGYTF	TGTGCCAGCAGCTTAGCGCAGGGGGTAGATGGCTACACCTTC
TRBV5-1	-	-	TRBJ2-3	CASSPQPNPTDTQYF	TGCGCCAGCAGCCCCCAGCCCAACCCTACAGATACGCAGTATTTT
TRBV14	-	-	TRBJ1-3	CASSQFQNRGNTIYF	TGTGCCAGCAGCCAATTCCAGAATCGTGGAAACACCATATATTTT
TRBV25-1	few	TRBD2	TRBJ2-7	CASSGVRVSGRYEQYF	TGTGCCAGCAGTGGAGTACGGGTTAGCGGGAGGTACGAGCAGTACTTC
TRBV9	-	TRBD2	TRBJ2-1	CASSVLGLAAYNEQFF	TGTGCCAGCAGCGTGTTAGGGCTAGCGGCTTACAATGAGCAGTTCTTC
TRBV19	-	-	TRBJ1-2	CASSTRGSGYTF	TGTGCCAGTAGTACCAGGGGATCCGGCTACACCTTC
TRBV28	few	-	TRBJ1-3	CASSSLRSGNTIYF	TGTGCCAGCAGTTCCCTGCGCTCTGGAAACACCATATATTTT
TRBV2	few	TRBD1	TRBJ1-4	CASSEQGANEKLFF	TGTGCCAGCAGTGAACAGGGGGCGAATGAAAAACTGTTTTTT
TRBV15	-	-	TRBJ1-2	CATSTATREAYGYTF	TGTGCCACCAGCACCGCTACCAGGGAGGCCTATGGCTACACCTTC
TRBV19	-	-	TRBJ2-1	CASSIGNEQFF	TGTGCCAGTAGTATAGGTAATGAGCAGTTCTTC
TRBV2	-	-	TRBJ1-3	CASSVDSLNSGNTIYF	TGTGCCAGCAGTGTGGACAGTCTGAATTCTGGAAACACCATATATTTT
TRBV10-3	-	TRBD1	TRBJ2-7	CAIKAGTGGGYEQYF	TGTGCCATCAAAGCCGGGACAGGGGGCGGGTACGAGCAGTACTTC
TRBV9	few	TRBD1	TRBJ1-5	CASSATGGNQPQHF	TGTGCCAGCAGCGCGACAGGGGGCAATCAGCCCCAGCATTTT
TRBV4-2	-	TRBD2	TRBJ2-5	CASSQDLSGGLAGGTETQYF	TGTGCCAGCAGCCAAGATTTGTCGGGGGGGTTAGCGGGAGGAACAGAGACCCAGTACTTC
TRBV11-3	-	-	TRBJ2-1	CASSRQTEQFF	TGTGCCAGCAGCCGCCAAACTGAGCAGTTCTTC
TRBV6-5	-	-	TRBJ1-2	CASSYSRTNYGYTF	TGTGCCAGCAGTTACTCGAGGACTAACTATGGCTACACCTTC
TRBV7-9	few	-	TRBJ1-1	CASSFVGGGNTEAFF	TGTGCCAGCAGCTTCGTCGGGGGAGGGAACACTGAAGCTTTCTTT
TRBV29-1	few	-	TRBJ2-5	CSVVFPEHGETQYF	TGCAGCGTTGTCTTCCCTGAACATGGGGAGACCCAGTACTTC
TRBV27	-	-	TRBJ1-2	CASTADSDLYGYTF	TGTGCCAGCACCGCGGACAGTGACCTCTATGGCTACACCTTC
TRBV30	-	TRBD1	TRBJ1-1	CAHDGGQGPNTEAFF	TGTGCCCACGACGGGGGACAGGGGCCGAACACTGAAGCTTTCTTT
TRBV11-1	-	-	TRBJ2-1	CASSLGLATYNEQFF	TGTGCCAGCAGCTTAGGGCTAGCGACCTACAATGAGCAGTTCTTC
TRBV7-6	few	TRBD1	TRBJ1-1	CASRRQGAATEAFF	TGTGCCAGCAGACGACAGGGGGCGGCTACTGAAGCTTTCTTT
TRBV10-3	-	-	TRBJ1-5	CAIGGGQPQHF	TGTGCCATAGGTGGTGGTCAGCCCCAGCATTTT
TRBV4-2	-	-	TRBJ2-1	CASSQDITGTYNEQFF	TGTGCCAGCAGCCAAGACATAACAGGGACCTACAATGAGCAGTTCTTC
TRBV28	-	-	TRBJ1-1	CASSPLGALNTEAFF	TGTGCCAGCAGTCCACTGGGGGCCTTGAACACTGAAGCTTTCTTT
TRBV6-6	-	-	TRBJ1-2	CASSLGGAGYGYTF	TGTGCCAGCAGTTTGGGGGGCGCGGGGTATGGCTACACCTTC
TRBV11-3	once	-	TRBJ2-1	CASSLGAGVWGQNNNEQFF	TGTGCCAGCAGCTTAGGGGCGGGGGTTTGGGGACAGAATAACAATGAGCAGTTCTTC
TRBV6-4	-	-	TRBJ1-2	CASTGEAGAKVGYTF	TGTGCCAGCACTGGAGAGGCGGGGGCGAAGGTTGGCTACACCTTC
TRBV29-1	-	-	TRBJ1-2	CSVGRRGPNGYTF	TGCAGCGTTGGAAGACGGGGGCCGAATGGCTACACCTTC
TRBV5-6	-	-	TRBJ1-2	CASSLWGPYGYTF	TGTGCCAGCAGCCTATGGGGGCCTTATGGCTACACCTTC
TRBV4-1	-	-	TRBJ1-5	CASSQGFDSNQPQHF	TGCGCCAGCAGCCAAGGCTTTGATAGCAATCAGCCCCAGCATTTT
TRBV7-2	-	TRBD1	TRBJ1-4	CASSPFAGGAANEKLFF	TGTGCCAGCAGCCCCTTTGCAGGGGGCGCGGCTAATGAAAAACTGTTTTTT
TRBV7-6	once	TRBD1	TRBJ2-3	CASSLPPGQRVTDTQYF	TGTGCCAGCAGCCTACCACCGGGACAGAGAGTCACAGATACGCAGTATTTT
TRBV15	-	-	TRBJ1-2	CATSRAPPGRESYGYTF	TGTGCCACCAGCAGGGCCCCCCCGGGCAGGGAATCCTATGGCTACACCTTC
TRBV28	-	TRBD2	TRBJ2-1	CATEDGTSGALVSSYNEQFF	TGTGCCACCGAGGACGGGACTAGCGGAGCCCTGGTGAGCTCCTACAATGAGCAGTTCTTC
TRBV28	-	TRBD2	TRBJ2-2	CASSLPGLAVGTGELFF	TGTGCCAGCAGTTTACCGGGACTAGCGGTGGGAACCGGGGAGCTGTTTTTT
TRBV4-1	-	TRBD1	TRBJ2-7	CASSPAGTGLGEQYF	TGCGCCAGCAGCCCGGCCGGGACAGGGTTAGGCGAGCAGTACTTC
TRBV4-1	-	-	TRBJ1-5	CASSQDRFYQPQHF	TGCGCCAGCAGCCAAGACAGGTTCTATCAGCCCCAGCATTTT
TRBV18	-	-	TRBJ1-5	CASSPSGNSNQPQHF	TGTGCCAGCTCACCGAGTGGAAATAGCAATCAGCCCCAGCATTTT
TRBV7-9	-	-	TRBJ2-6	CASSSRGSGANVLTF	TGTGCCAGCAGCTCCCGGGGCTCTGGGGCCAACGTCCTGACTTTC
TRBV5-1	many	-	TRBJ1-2	CASRDNYGYTF	TGCGCCAGCAGGGACAACTATGGCTACACCTTC
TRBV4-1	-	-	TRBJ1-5	CASSQERQAYRPQHF	TGCGCCAGCAGCCAAGAACGCCAGGCCTACAGGCCCCAGCATTTT
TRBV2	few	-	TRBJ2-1	CASSGQGNEQFF	TGTGCCAGCAGCGGACAAGGCAATGAGCAGTTCTTC
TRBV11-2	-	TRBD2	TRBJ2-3	CASSLAGGADTQYF	TGTGCCAGCTCCCTAGCGGGAGGAGCAGATACGCAGTATTTT
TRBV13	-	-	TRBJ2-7	CASRPRGASYEQYF	TGTGCCAGCAGGCCCCGTGGGGCCTCCTACGAGCAGTACTTC
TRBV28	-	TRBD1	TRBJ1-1	CASSTPTGANTEAFF	TGTGCCAGCAGTACCCCCACAGGGGCGAACACTGAAGCTTTCTTT
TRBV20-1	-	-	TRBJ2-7	CSARNDEQYF	TGCAGTGCTCGTAACGACGAGCAGTACTTC
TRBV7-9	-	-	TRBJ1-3	CASTLVTGPGNTIYF	TGTGCCAGCACCCTAGTAACAGGGCCCGGAAACACCATATATTTT
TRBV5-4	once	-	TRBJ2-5	CASSWPGETQYF	TGTGCCAGCAGCTGGCCCGGGGAGACCCAGTACTTC
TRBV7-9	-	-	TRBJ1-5	CASSLTGDQPQHF	TGTGCCAGCAGCTTGACGGGAGACCAGCCCCAGCATTTT
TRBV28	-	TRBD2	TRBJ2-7	CASSLITSGIISYEQYF	TGTGCCAGCAGTTTAATCACTAGCGGGATAATCTCCTACGAGCAGTACTTC
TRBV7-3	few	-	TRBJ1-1	CASSSLGLVTEAFF	TGTGCCAGCAGCTCACTGGGATTGGTTACTGAAGCTTTCTTT
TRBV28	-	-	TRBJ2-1	CASRKWLAYEQFF	TGTGCCAGCAGAAAATGGTTGGCATATGAGCAGTTCTTC